One and the same sample provided the 2 T cell receptor beta chains below, sequenced in a study of shared clonotypes between healthy human individuals (dated by TCRdb to 2018 to 2021). The method behind the library was the immunoSEQ multiplex PCR assay. TCRdb stores this immuneACCESS table with in-frame sequences only. Part of the clones is absent; in the studies checked, under half of the shortfall reflects unresolved V genes, and no reason is known for the rest. This sample has 950,000 to 1,300,000 clones in its table, and more than 65% of those were observed once. The leading ten clones occupy 1.5% of the sample. What was sequenced was memory CD4+ T cells sorted from blood. The cell subset or site label on this specimen signifies: CD45RA-negative fraction. The receptors shown here come from a man between 18 and 35 years old in good health.

The chain carries TRBV18 and TRBJ2-3; 11 bases are a match to TRBD2. The CDR3 runs 15 residues. From germline, CDR1 is KGHSH and CDR2 LQKENI. V was clipped by 3 bases and J by 4 bases; unmatched bases: 3. CDR3 loop: CASSPLAGGPDTQYF. In nucleotides, the CDR3 is TGTGCCAGCTCACCTTTAGCGGGAGGGCCAGATACGCAGTATTTT. The full variable domain, in which reference TRBV18 and TRBJ2-3 provide the parts outside the CDR3, is NAGVMQNPRHLVRRRGQEARLRCSPMKGHSHVYWYRQLPEEGLKFMVYLQKENIIDESGMPKERFSAEFPKEGPSILRIQQVVRGDSAAYFCASSPLAGGPDTQYFGPGTRLTVL.

The chain has TRBV5-1 and TRBJ1-4; D unresolved. The V and J ends lost 4 bases and 3 bases respectively, with 13 bases between them. Germline loops: CDR1 SGHRS, CDR2 YFSETQ. The CDR3 runs 15 residues. The CDR3 reads CASSPQLKANEKLFF. The CDR3 bases are TGCGCCAGCAGCCCACAGCTGAAGGCTAATGAAAAACTGTTTTTT.